Following are 12 T cell receptor beta chains from one sample sequenced in a study of T cells in Graves' hyperthyroidism and ophthalmopathy (dated by TCRdb to between 2018 and 2021). Library prep was done by multiplex PCR. Sequencer: Illumina HiSeq 2000. Amplification of TCR beta CDR3 regions was carried out from RNA transcripts. The first round of RT-PCR for the TCR CDR3 was performed with the HTBI primer set and the Qiagen OneStep RT-PCR kit. TCRdb reran the public reads through fastp at Q25 and MiXCR, keeping productive beta chains. Rows merge per CDR3 protein into single entries with the most common DNA and genes. Present in this sample are hundreds of thousands of distinct CDR3 sequences, around 14% of which were seen just once. The top ten hold approximately 5.7% of the sample. The sample consisted of blood. The receptor source for this set is a woman in her thirties with Graves' hyperthyroidism that later progressed to Graves' ophthalmopathy.

The chain links TRBV28 to TRBJ2-3, with 11 bases lining up with TRBD2. Germline-derived CDR1 and CDR2 are MDHEN and SYDVKM. V lost 3 bases, J lost 4 bases, and 15 bases stayed unmatched. There are 19 residues in the CDR3. The CDR3 coding sequence is TGTGCCAGCAGTTTTGGGAAGCTACTAGCGGGAGTAAGCGCAGATACGCAGTATTTT. Amino acids: CASSFGKLLAGVSADTQYF.

This clonotype was found a few times. One junction end disagrees with the germline gene, perhaps due to a read error. The rearrangement uses TRBV6-9 and TRBJ1-1; D unresolved. Germline CDR1 is MNHGY and CDR2 is SVAAGI. The CDR3 has 12 amino acids. DNA of the CDR3: TGTGCCAGCAGTTACGGGGAAACTGGAGCTTTCTTT. Translation gives CASSYGETGAFF.

This clonotype was seen many times. The J gene is TRBJ1-2, the V gene TRBV12-3 or TRBV12-4; 9 bases are a match to TRBD1. The CDR3 loop spans 14 amino acids. Germline trimming cut 3 bases from V and 6 bases from J; bases unmatched to any gene: 5. This CDR3 is CASSFLGTGNGYTF. CDR3 in DNA: TGTGCCAGCAGTTTCTTAGGGACAGGGAATGGCTACACCTTC.

This clonotype has a handful of counts. This may be a read error: a much more frequent sequence differs by one nucleotide. The rearrangement joins TRBV12-3 or TRBV12-4 to TRBJ1-2; D is undetermined. The V end was cut by 5 bases, the J end by 5 bases, with 15 bases between. The CDR3 has 14 residues. This CDR3 is CASSPPSVVYGYTF. The CDR3 coding sequence is TGTGCCAGCAGTCCCCCCTCGGTCGTGTATGGCTACACCTTC.

This clonotype was seen at least ten times. The genes are TRBV12-3 or TRBV12-4 and TRBJ1-1, with D possibly matching TRBD1 (5 bases). There are 12 residues in the CDR3. V was cut by 1 base and J by 10 bases, with 10 bases left in between. Written as DNA, the CDR3 is TGTGCCAGCAGTTTAGGGGCAGGGTTAGCTTTCTTT. Translated, it gives CASSLGAGLAFF.

This clonotype was detected only a few times. The chain joins TRBV18 to TRBJ2-3, with 7 bases matching TRBD1. The J segment lost 0 bases and the V segment lost 6 bases, leaving 6 bases of the junction unmatched. The CDR3 contains 15 residues. Germline CDR1 and CDR2: KGHSH and LQKENI. The chain's CDR3 is CASSPGQISTDTQYF. Written as DNA, the CDR3 is TGTGCCAGCTCGCCGGGACAGATTAGCACAGATACGCAGTATTTT.

Of note for this clonotype: An end of the junction does not agree with germline; a read error may underlie this. The V call is TRBV24-1, the J call TRBJ1-5; D is unclear. CDR3 length: 13 residues. Germline CDR1 is KGHDR and CDR2 is SFDVKD. This chain's CDR3 is CATSGYSNQPQHF. In nucleotides, the CDR3 is TGTGCCACTAGTGGGTACAGCAATCAGCCCCAGCATTTT.

The sample holds many counts of this clonotype. The chain employs TRBV19 and TRBJ1-5; 9 nucleotides align to TRBD1. Germline CDR1 is LNHDA and CDR2 is SQIVND (reference sequence). CDR3 length: 16 residues. Trimming removed 1 base from V and 9 bases from J; junction bases left unmatched: 10. CDR3 sequence (DNA): TGTGCCAGTAGTATAGCGGGGACAGGGCCTGGGATGCCCCAGCATTTT. Amino acid sequence: CASSIAGTGPGMPQHF.

This clonotype was seen at least ten times. V and J are TRBV27 and TRBJ1-2; no definite D call. Germline V CDR1 and CDR2: MNHEY, SMNVEV (reference sequence). V was shortened by 2 bases and J by 3 bases, with 7 bases between the two germline ends. CDR3 length: 13 residues. The CDR3 region has the DNA TGTGCCAGCAGTTTACGAGGATACTATGGCTACACCTTC. As protein: CASSLRGYYGYTF.

This clonotype occurred many times. The chain has TRBV2 and TRBJ1-2; D is possibly TRBD1 (5 bases). CDR3 size: 13 residues. The V and J ends lost 1 base and 3 bases respectively, with 6 bases between them. Germline-derived CDR1 and CDR2 are SNHLY and FYNNEI. The CDR3 nucleotides read TGTGCCAGCAGTGAAGAGGGGCACTATGGCTACACCTTC. Its protein is CASSEEGHYGYTF. The full variable domain, completed using reference TRBV2 and TRBJ1-2, is EPEVTQTPSHQVTQMGQEVILRCVPISNHLYFYWYRQILGQKVEFLVSFYNNEISEKSEIFDDQFSVERPDGSNFTLKIRSTKLEDSAMYFCASSEEGHYGYTFGSGTRLTVV.

This clonotype showed up many times. The chain has TRBV6-5 and TRBJ2-1, with TRBD2 matching 13 bases. The CDR3 has 19 residues. Per germline, CDR1 MNHEY and CDR2 SVGAGI. Germline trimming cut 2 bases from V and 2 bases from J; bases unmatched to any gene: 9. CDR3 DNA sequence: TGTGCCAGCAGTTACCCGGGGGCGACTAGCGGGAGGCCCTACAATGAGCAGTTCTTC. This encodes CASSYPGATSGRPYNEQFF.

For this clonotype: The CDR3 end shows no conserved phenylalanine or tryptophan, and so a read error is likely. The V call is TRBV12-3 or TRBV12-4, the J call TRBJ2-7; either TRBD1 or TRBD2 may fit D (6 bases each). The CDR3 sequence is 15 residues long. V was shortened by 3 bases and J by 5 bases, with 17 bases between the two germline ends. CDR3 nucleotide sequence: TGTGCCAGCAGTTTTGGAGGGGGTATATCCCACGAGCAGTACCTC. It specifies CASSFGGGISHEQYL.